One sample yielded the 23 T cell receptor beta chains listed below, sequenced in a study of siplizumab effects on memory and regulatory T cells. Sequenced by immunoSEQ multiplex PCR; TCRdb stores in-frame clones only, minus some. This table holds over 60,000 clones, about 89% found once. Sequencing was carried out using CD8+ T cells sorted from blood. These receptors were obtained from a human donor in good health.

CDR3 DNA: TGTGCCAGCACCGGGACAGGGTTGAGAGGTGGAGAGACCCAGTACTTC. Residues: CASTGTGLRGGETQYF. J is TRBJ2-5 and V is TRBV27, with TRBD1 identical over 9 bases. The CDR3 length is 16 residues. The V and J ends lost 7 bases and 4 bases, in that order; junction bases with no gene match: 13. Germline V lookup: CDR1 MNHEY, CDR2 SMNVEV (reference sequence).

This clone occurred once. V is TRBV29-1 and J is TRBJ1-1; D remains ambiguous. V was shortened by 5 bases and J by 2 bases, with 6 bases between the two germline ends. Germline V gene data show CDR1 as SQVTM and CDR2 as ANQGSEA. This CDR3 spans 11 amino acids. The CDR3 nucleotides are TGCAGCGTTTTCAGCAACACTGAAGCTTTCTTT. Protein sequence: CSVFSNTEAFF.

This clone was counted between two and nine times. The V and J genes are TRBV19 and TRBJ1-1, with no clear D. The CDR3 runs 14 residues. The V end was cut by 3 bases, the J end by 4 bases, with 12 bases between. The germline V gene encodes CDR1 LNHDA and CDR2 SQIVND (reference sequence). The CDR3 sequence: CASSMMDLGTEAFF. As DNA, the CDR3 is TGTGCCAGTAGTATGATGGATCTGGGCACTGAAGCTTTCTTT. The full variable domain, in which reference TRBV19 and TRBJ1-1 provide the parts outside the CDR3, is DGGITQSPKYLFRKEGQNVTLSCEQNLNHDAMYWYRQDPGQGLRLIYYSQIVNDFQKGDIAEGYSVSREKKESFPLTVTSAQKNPTAFYLCASSMMDLGTEAFFGQGTRLTVV.

The chain couples TRBV11-2 to TRBJ2-1; perhaps TRBD2 as D (5 bases). This CDR3 contains 16 residues. Germline values: CDR1 SGHAT, CDR2 FQNNGV. V was cut by 1 base and J by 0 bases, with 10 bases left in between. The CDR3 sequence: CASSLGYSGSYNEQFF. Written as DNA, the CDR3 is TGTGCCAGCAGCTTAGGCTACAGCGGCTCCTACAATGAGCAGTTCTTC.

CDR3 nucleotides: TGTGCCAGTAGACTCGGGGGGTTAGCGGGAGGTTCCTACAATGAGCAGTTCTTC. Its translation is CASRLGGLAGGSYNEQFF. This sequence joins TRBV19 and TRBJ2-1; 10 bases map to TRBD2. With V trimmed by 6 bases and J by 1 base, 12 bases remained unmatched. This CDR3 spans 18 amino acids. CDR1 is LNHDA and CDR2 is SQIVND in the germline V gene (reference sequence).

The V and J genes are TRBV7-3 and TRBJ1-2; perhaps TRBD1 as D (5 bases). The length of the CDR3 is 13 residues. Germline V gives CDR1 SGHTA, CDR2 FQGTGA. The ends were cut back, 2 bases at V and 7 bases at J, with 11 bases in the middle. The CDR3 DNA is TGTGCCAGCAGCTTAGCGGGGGATTCTGGCTACACCTTC. This gives the protein CASSLAGDSGYTF.

This sequence joins TRBV5-6 and TRBJ1-2; no clear D gene. Germline-derived CDR1 and CDR2 are SGHDT and YYEEEE. V shed 0 bases and J shed 4 bases, with 16 bases lying between them. The CDR3 runs to 16 residues. Here the CDR3 DNA reads TGTGCCAGCAGCTTGGAACAGTCCCCTGACCTCTATGGCTACACCTTC. It encodes CASSLEQSPDLYGYTF.

This clone was seen only a few times. CDR3 in amino acids: CASSQEGSYEQYF. DNA of the CDR3: TGTGCCAGCAGCCAAGAAGGCTCCTACGAGCAGTACTTC. The chain joins TRBV4-2 to TRBJ2-7; D is ambiguous. There are 13 residues in the CDR3. The germline V and J ends were trimmed by 0 bases and 0 bases, with 3 bases remaining between them. Germline values: CDR1 LGHNA, CDR2 YNFKEQ.

Remarks on this clone: One junction end does not reproduce the germline sequence, and a read error may be involved. The chain links TRBV5-5 to TRBJ1-1; D unresolved. The CDR3 length is 13 residues. Germline V CDR1 and CDR2: SGHKS, YYEKEE (reference sequence). The DNA for the CDR3 is TGTGCCAGCAGCCTCGGTGTCGGCGTTGAGTGGGTCTTT. It translates to CASSLGVGVEWVF.

The V call is TRBV6-1, the J call TRBJ2-7, with D possibly called TRBD1 or TRBD2 (5 bases each). Per germline, CDR1 MNHNS and CDR2 SASEGT. The V and J ends lost 2 bases and 2 bases respectively, with 16 bases between them. CDR3 length equals 16 residues. This CDR3 reads CASSEWGISQTYEQYF. The CDR3 nucleotides are TGTGCCAGCAGTGAATGGGGGATCTCTCAAACCTACGAGCAGTACTTC.

V usage is TRBV11-2 and J usage is TRBJ2-7; 11 nucleotides align to TRBD1. Germline V gives CDR1 SGHAT, CDR2 FQNNGV. V shed 4 bases, J shed 4 bases, and the junction held 3 bases outside the gene matches. The CDR3 length is 14 residues. CDR3 nucleotide sequence: TGTGCCAGCAGCTCGGGACAGGGGGTTTACGAGCAGTACTTC. Translation: CASSSGQGVYEQYF.

This clone was observed a handful of times. The chain recombines TRBV5-6 with TRBJ2-1; 7 positions match TRBD1. With V trimmed by 2 bases and J by 4 bases, 9 bases remained unmatched. Per the germline V gene, CDR1 is SGHDT and CDR2 is YYEEEE. This CDR3 is built from 16 residues. The CDR3 is CASSLSQGVFYNEQFF. In nucleotides, the CDR3 is TGTGCCAGCAGCTTATCGCAGGGGGTTTTTTACAATGAGCAGTTCTTC.

This chain uses TRBV5-1 with TRBJ2-7, with D possibly matching TRBD1 (6 bases). CDR3 size: 12 residues. The germline CDR1 and CDR2 sequences are SGHRS and YFSETQ. Trimming left V 6 bases short and J 2 bases short, with 9 bases between. This CDR3 reads CASKDSTYEQYF. CDR3 bases: TGCGCCAGCAAGGACAGTACCTACGAGCAGTACTTC.

The rearrangement uses TRBV29-1 and TRBJ2-1, with 8 bases identical to TRBD2. This CDR3 has 13 amino acids. Germline values: CDR1 SQVTM, CDR2 ANQGSEA. J lost 7 bases, V lost 6 bases, and 8 bases had no gene match. CDR3 amino acids: CSVLAEGVNEQFF. The CDR3 DNA reads as TGCAGCGTACTAGCGGAGGGGGTAAATGAGCAGTTCTTC.

CDR3 coding DNA: TGTGCCAGCAGCGCCGGGGCTTCCTACGAGCAGTACTTC. Translated: CASSAGASYEQYF. This chain joins TRBV7-9 and TRBJ2-7; TRBD1 or TRBD2 may be the D gene (5 bases each). The CDR3 is 13 residues long. CDR1 and CDR2 (germline): SEHNR, FQNEAQ (reference sequence). V lost 5 bases, J lost 1 base, and 9 bases lay in between. Looking up the rest from reference TRBV7-9 and TRBJ2-7 gives the full variable domain: DTGVSQNPRHKITKRGQNVTFRCDPISEHNRLYWYRQTLGQGPEFLTYFQNEAQLEKSRLLSDRFSAERPKGSFSTLEIQRTEQGDSAMYLCASSAGASYEQYFGPGTRLTVT.

Remarks on this clone: Other DNA sequences within the sample encode an identical CDR3. V gene TRBV9 combines with J gene TRBJ2-1; the D is unclear. Germline CDR1 and CDR2: SGDLS and YYNGEE. The CDR3 is made up of 15 amino acids. Trimming removed 0 bases from V and 0 bases from J, with 7 bases in between. The CDR3 nucleotides are TGTGCCAGCAGCGTAGGCTCAGGCTCCTACAATGAGCAGTTCTTC. Translating it yields CASSVGSGSYNEQFF.

DNA for the CDR3: TGTGCCAGCAGCGACCCCCTCGAAGCGACCTATGGCTACACCTTC. Its protein product is CASSDPLEATYGYTF. This rearrangement joins TRBV5-4 to TRBJ1-2; D uncertain. Trimming took off 4 bases at V and 4 bases at J, with 17 bases between the two ends. Germline V CDR1 and CDR2: SGHNT, YYREEE (reference sequence). The CDR3 runs 15 residues.

The V and J genes are TRBV19 and TRBJ1-2, with D possibly being TRBD1 (6 bases). The CDR3 sequence is 12 residues long. Deletions cut 5 bases from V and 5 bases from J, with 9 bases between. CDR1 is LNHDA and CDR2 is SQIVND in the germline V gene (reference sequence). CDR3 sequence: CASSHREYGYTF. The CDR3 DNA reads as TGTGCCAGTAGTCACAGGGAATATGGCTACACCTTC.

This rearrangement joins TRBV7-9 to TRBJ2-5; 9 bases are a match to TRBD2. The CDR3 spans 15 residues. V dropped 6 bases and J dropped 2; count of bases not matched to a gene: 7. Germline-derived CDR1 and CDR2 are SEHNR and FQNEAQ (reference sequence). The CDR3 DNA reads TGTGCCAGCAGTTATAGCGGGAGTGTACAAGAGACCCAGTACTTC. It yields the protein CASSYSGSVQETQYF. The full variable domain, in which reference TRBV7-9 and TRBJ2-5 provide the parts outside the CDR3, is DTGVSQNPRHKITKRGQNVTFRCDPISEHNRLYWYRQTLGQGPEFLTYFQNEAQLEKSRLLSDRFSAERPKGSFSTLEIQRTEQGDSAMYLCASSYSGSVQETQYFGPGTRLLVL.

The V and J genes are TRBV6-1 and TRBJ2-7, with D hard to call. Trimming took 6 bases from V and 4 from J, leaving 7 bases between them. The germline gives CDR1 MNHNS, CDR2 SASEGT. The CDR3 sequence is 11 residues long. The chain's CDR3 is CASRSLYEQYF. The CDR3 nucleotides read TGTGCCAGCAGATCTCTGTACGAGCAGTACTTC.

Comment on this clone: Other DNA sequences in this sample translate to the same CDR3. This chain uses TRBV4-1 with TRBJ2-7; D remains ambiguous. This CDR3 region has 13 residues. The V end was cut by 1 base, the J end by 2 bases, with 6 bases between. Germline-derived CDR1 and CDR2 are MGHRA and YSYEKL. DNA for the CDR3: TGCGCCAGCAGCCAAGGATCAACCTACGAGCAGTACTTC. This gives the protein CASSQGSTYEQYF.

The rearrangement links TRBV27 to TRBJ2-5; weak D call: TRBD1 (6 bases). Trimming removed 5 bases at V and 5 bases at J, with 21 bases between. There are 16 residues in the CDR3. Germline CDR1 MNHEY, CDR2 SMNVEV (reference sequence). In DNA form, the CDR3 reads TGTGCCAGCAGTACCTCGTGGGGTACGAGGGGGGAGACCCAGTACTTC. This encodes CASSTSWGTRGETQYF.

Points on this clone: This sample also contains other DNA sequences that code for the same CDR3. V and J are TRBV19 and TRBJ1-5; D is perhaps TRBD1 (5 bases). Per the germline V gene, CDR1 is LNHDA and CDR2 is SQIVND (reference sequence). This CDR3 has 15 residues. Trimming stripped 1 base from V and 2 bases from J, with 9 bases between. DNA of the CDR3: TGTGCCAGTAGTATAGGCGGGGGTGGCAATCAGCCCCAGCATTTT. Its protein product is CASSIGGGGNQPQHF.